This TCR beta chain was sequenced during a study of cytomegalovirus exposure and HLA in healthy donors. Healthy bone marrow donors made up the donor group. The CDR3 runs 15 residues. The germline gives CDR1 LNHDA, CDR2 SQIVND (reference sequence). The junction had 10 bases not matched to a gene; V was cut back by 6 bases and J by 3 bases. Study-level findings and limits: One cluster of highly shared sequence variants probably arose as a sequencing artifact. When the data were analyzed later, several of the most significant clusters appeared to be linked to common viral pathogens.

PCR employed 60 Vbeta and 13 Jbeta primers. Data came from immunoSEQ multiplex PCR; TCRdb stores just in-frame clones and leaves some out. Of some 130,000 clones listed, approximately 85% are singletons. Note on this clone: The antigen remains undetermined.

The receptor's source is a boy younger than 18 in good health and CMV-seronegative. The source material was PBMCs. The V and J genes are TRBV19 and TRBJ2-7, with 8 bases identical to TRBD2. The CDR3 sequence is CASSQTLAAIYEQYF. The DNA of the CDR3 is TGTGCCAGTAGCCAGACACTAGCGGCGATCTACGAGCAGTACTTC.